What follows are 22 T cell receptor beta chains derived from one specimen sequenced in a study of shared clonotypes between healthy human individuals (dated by TCRdb to about 2020). Library construction relied on the immunoSEQ multiplex PCR assay. Sourced from immuneACCESS, this table was stored by TCRdb with only in-frame sequences that have V and J called. A share of the clones is absent; for the studies checked, an unresolved V gene accounts for under half, and the remainder has no known explanation. Within this sample are over 850,000 clones, with 75% to 80% of them counted one time only. In total, the top ten clones hold roughly 0.56% of the sample. Source material: memory CD4+ T cells from PBMCs. The cell subset or site label corresponds to: CD45RA-negative fraction. Receptors were obtained from a young man in good health. Some clones in this sample may be carry-over from other donors' samples.

The chain links TRBV28 to TRBJ2-1; no clear D. Trimming left V 3 bases short and J 1 base short, with 7 bases between. Germline V lookup: CDR1 MDHEN, CDR2 SYDVKM. This CDR3 is built from 14 residues. In DNA form, the CDR3 reads TGTGCCAGCAGTTTCGTCAGGTCCTACAATGAGCAGTTCTTC. It specifies CASSFVRSYNEQFF.

The rearrangement uses TRBV5-1 and TRBJ2-1; 11 bases fit TRBD2. Trimming at V came to 4 bases and at J to 5 bases, leaving 5 bases not matched to a gene. The CDR3 consists of 15 residues. The germline V gene has CDR1 SGHRS and CDR2 YFSETQ. The DNA for the CDR3 is TGCGCCAGCAGCCCGTTAGCGGGAGGGAACAATGAGCAGTTCTTC. Translating it yields CASSPLAGGNNEQFF.

The chain employs TRBV5-8 and TRBJ1-3; D is uncertain. Per germline, CDR1 SGHTS and CDR2 YDEGEE. The CDR3 sequence is 14 residues long. V was cut by 6 bases and J by 1 base, with 11 bases left in between. The CDR3 DNA reads TGTGCCAGCACCCCTGACGTGTCTGGAAACACCATATATTTT. As protein: CASTPDVSGNTIYF.

The V call is TRBV27, the J call TRBJ2-7; tentatively, D is TRBD1 or TRBD2 (5 bases each). CDR1 and CDR2 from the germline V gene are MNHEY and SMNVEV (reference sequence). The V end lost 8 bases, the J end lost 5 bases, and 13 bases lay between the germline ends. This CDR3 region has 12 residues. CDR3 loop: CASGTVLNEQYF. As DNA, the CDR3 is TGTGCCAGCGGGACGGTCCTGAACGAGCAGTACTTC.

DNA for the CDR3: TGTGCCAGCAGCTCCCGGACAGGGGGAATAACAGATACGCAGTATTTT. Its translation is CASSSRTGGITDTQYF. V gene TRBV5-4 combines with J gene TRBJ2-3; TRBD1 aligns across 10 bases. Looked up from germline, CDR1 is SGHNT and CDR2 is YYREEE (reference sequence). The CDR3 runs 16 residues. The ends lost 3 bases at V and 3 bases at J; junction bases unmatched: 7.

Of note for this clone: The same CDR3 also results from other DNA sequences found in this sample. V and J are TRBV9 and TRBJ2-3; unclear D gene. The CDR3 length is 13 residues. The ends were cut back, 8 bases at V and 0 bases at J, with 10 bases in the middle. Germline CDR1 and CDR2: SGDLS and YYNGEE. CDR3 residues: CASSDPSTDTQYF. The CDR3 coding sequence is TGTGCCAGTAGTGACCCTAGCACAGATACGCAGTATTTT. Complete variable domain (other parts from reference TRBV9 and TRBJ2-3): DSGVTQTPKHLITATGQRVTLRCSPRSGDLSVYWYQQSLDQGLQFLIQYYNGEERAKGNILERFSAQQFPDLHSELNLSSLELGDSALYFCASSDPSTDTQYFGPGTRLTVL.

The V gene is TRBV10-3, the J gene TRBJ2-1; D not certain. V lost 7 bases and J lost 0, with 10 bases in between. This CDR3 region has 14 residues. Per the germline V gene, CDR1 is ENHRY and CDR2 is SYGVKD. The CDR3 loop is CAIKGGLSYNEQFF. CDR3 DNA: TGTGCCATCAAGGGCGGCCTCTCCTACAATGAGCAGTTCTTC.

This rearrangement joins TRBV15 to TRBJ2-3, with a weak D call TRBD2 (5 bases). V gave up 2 bases and J gave up 1 base, with 10 bases separating them. Germline V gene lookup returns CDR1 LNHNV and CDR2 YYDKDF (reference sequence). The CDR3 extends over 15 amino acids. The CDR3 DNA sequence: TGTGCCACCAGCAGACCCATGCGGGGCACAGATACGCAGTATTTT. It yields the protein CATSRPMRGTDTQYF.

Ten or more counts support this clone. The genes are TRBV5-1 and TRBJ1-3; D not resolved. Germline assignment: CDR1 SGHRS and CDR2 YFSETQ. With 0 bases removed from V and 6 bases from J, the gap between germline ends came to 10 bases. The CDR3 sequence is 14 residues long. CDR3 in amino acids: CASSLASGANTIYF. The CDR3 DNA reads as TGCGCCAGCAGCTTGGCCAGTGGAGCAAACACCATATATTTT.

Remarks on this clone: This clone may be a read error of a much larger clone one base away. This specimen includes other DNA sequences encoding the same CDR3. This chain joins TRBV9 and TRBJ1-1, with D unresolved. The CDR3 spans 13 residues. Trimming left V 0 bases short and J 0 bases short, with 3 bases between. The germline V gene has CDR1 SGDLS and CDR2 YYNGEE. In nucleotides, the CDR3 is TGTGCCAGCAGCGTAGCGGTGAACACTGAAGCTTTCTTT. Translation gives CASSVAVNTEAFF.

The gene calls are TRBV28 and TRBJ2-7; D unclear. This CDR3 has 11 residues. CDR1 is MDHEN, CDR2 SYDVKM, per germline. V lost 6 bases, J lost 6 bases, and 9 bases lay in between. The CDR3 region is CASRSAGEQYF. CDR3 in DNA: TGTGCCAGCAGGTCGGCAGGCGAGCAGTACTTC.

This clone occurred once. This chain connects TRBV28 to TRBJ2-7, with D possibly called TRBD1 or TRBD2 (6 bases each). The CDR3 totals 15 residues. Germline CDR1 reads MDHEN; CDR2 reads SYDVKM. CDR3 DNA sequence: TGTGTGACGCGTATGTCCCGGGGGCACTCCTACGAGCAGTACTTC. This translates into CVTRMSRGHSYEQYF.

A word on this clone: Other DNA sequences in the same sample also yield this CDR3. The V call is TRBV5-1, the J call TRBJ2-5; D perhaps matches TRBD1 (5 bases). The CDR3 consists of 13 residues. Germline V gene lookup returns CDR1 SGHRS and CDR2 YFSETQ. V lost 0 bases and J 4 bases, leaving 7 bases between the germline ends. The CDR3 bases are TGCGCCAGCAGCTTGGGGGGCGCAGAGACCCAGTACTTC. As protein: CASSLGGAETQYF. The complete variable domain, with remaining parts taken from reference TRBV5-1 and TRBJ2-5, reads KAGVTQTPRYLIKTRGQQVTLSCSPISGHRSVSWYQQTPGQGLQFLFEYFSETQRNKGNFPGRFSGRQFSNSRSEMNVSTLELGDSALYLCASSLGGAETQYFGPGTRLLVL.

Only one count was recorded for this clone. Here the CDR3 reads CASSVAGQGASEQYF. CDR3 coding DNA: TGTGCCAGCAGCGTAGCTGGGCAGGGGGCTAGCGAGCAGTACTTC. V gene TRBV9 combines with J gene TRBJ2-7; 8 bases fit TRBD1. Trimming removed 0 bases from V and 6 bases from J; junction bases left unmatched: 8. This CDR3 has 15 residues. Germline-derived CDR1 and CDR2 are SGDLS and YYNGEE. Together with reference TRBV9 and TRBJ2-7, the CDR3 gives the full variable domain: DSGVTQTPKHLITATGQRVTLRCSPRSGDLSVYWYQQSLDQGLQFLIQYYNGEERAKGNILERFSAQQFPDLHSELNLSSLELGDSALYFCASSVAGQGASEQYFGPGTRLTVT.

The chain recombines TRBV5-1 with TRBJ2-2; no definite D call. Trimming cost V 2 bases and J 3 bases, with 11 bases left between them. There are 15 residues in the CDR3. CDR1 is SGHRS, CDR2 YFSETQ, per germline. Written as DNA, the CDR3 is TGCGCCAGCAGCTTCATGGGTGGGGACACCGGGGAGCTGTTTTTT. Amino acid sequence: CASSFMGGDTGELFF.

For this clone: The junction departs from the called germline gene at one end, perhaps through a read error. V and J are TRBV9 and TRBJ1-1; D possibly corresponds to TRBD1 (5 bases). The CDR3 sequence is 14 residues long. Germline assignment: CDR1 SGDLS and CDR2 YYNGEE. The CDR3 sequence: CASSVGGGLGRLWF. CDR3 DNA: TGTGCCAGCAGCGTAGGTGGCGGTCTGGGACGGCTGTGGTTT.

This clone occurred a few times. The chain is built from TRBV7-8 and TRBJ2-2; D is unclear. CDR1 SGHVS and CDR2 FQNEAQ come from the germline V gene. The CDR3 loop spans 13 amino acids. Deletions cut 5 bases from V and 7 bases from J, with 11 bases between. The CDR3 coding sequence is TGTGCCAGCAGCCGCGGTTGGGGCGGGGAGCTGTTTTTT. It yields the protein CASSRGWGGELFF. Combining the CDR3 with reference TRBV7-8 and TRBJ2-2 gives the whole variable domain GAGVSQSPRYKVAKRGQDVALRCDPISGHVSLFWYQQALGQGPEFLTYFQNEAQLDKSGLPSDRFFAERPEGSVSTLKIQRTQQEDSAVYLCASSRGWGGELFFGEGSRLTVL.

The V gene is TRBV6-1, the J gene TRBJ2-2, with 9 bases lining up with TRBD1. Germline V lookup: CDR1 MNHNS, CDR2 SASEGT. This CDR3 contains 15 residues. V lost 11 bases, J lost 4 bases, and 11 bases stayed unmatched. CDR3: CAATGGTGITGELFF. The CDR3 DNA follows: TGTGCCGCCACGGGCGGGACAGGGATCACCGGGGAGCTGTTTTTT.

The table lists this clone with a count of one. This chain joins TRBV5-1 and TRBJ2-7, with a tentative D call TRBD1 (6 bases). Germline V gives CDR1 SGHRS, CDR2 YFSETQ. The CDR3 has 15 residues. The V gene lost 0 bases and the J gene lost 3 bases, with 13 bases spanning the gap. The CDR3 nucleotides are TGCGCCAGCAGCTTGGTAGGCAGGGGCGTCTACGAGCAGTACTTC. Translation: CASSLVGRGVYEQYF.

The CDR3 DNA sequence: TGTGCCAGCAGGATTGGGACAGGGGGATCATATGAGCAGTTCTTC. The encoded protein is CASRIGTGGSYEQFF. This chain links TRBV6-1 with TRBJ2-1; TRBD1 aligns across 11 bases. This CDR3 is 15 amino acids long. Germline values: CDR1 MNHNS, CDR2 SASEGT. V was clipped by 6 bases and J by 8 bases; unmatched bases: 9.

V usage is TRBV7-9 and J usage is TRBJ1-2; no definite D call. V was trimmed by 4 bases and J by 9 bases, leaving 21 bases between them. CDR3 length: 15 residues. CDR1 is SEHNR and CDR2 is FQNEAQ in the germline V gene (reference sequence). The CDR3 nucleotides read TGTGCCAGCAGCTCGCCCTCTATTGGGGTGGAAAGCTACACCTTC. This encodes CASSSPSIGVESYTF.

V is TRBV6-6 and J is TRBJ1-5; a weak D match, TRBD1 (6 bases). This CDR3 has 15 amino acids. Germline lookup yields CDR1 MNHNY and CDR2 SVGAGI (reference sequence). V was cut by 6 bases and J by 5 bases, with 17 bases left in between. The CDR3 sequence: CASSYTGQSYQPQHF. CDR3 nucleotide sequence: TGTGCCAGCAGCTATACTGGACAGTCCTATCAGCCCCAGCATTTT.